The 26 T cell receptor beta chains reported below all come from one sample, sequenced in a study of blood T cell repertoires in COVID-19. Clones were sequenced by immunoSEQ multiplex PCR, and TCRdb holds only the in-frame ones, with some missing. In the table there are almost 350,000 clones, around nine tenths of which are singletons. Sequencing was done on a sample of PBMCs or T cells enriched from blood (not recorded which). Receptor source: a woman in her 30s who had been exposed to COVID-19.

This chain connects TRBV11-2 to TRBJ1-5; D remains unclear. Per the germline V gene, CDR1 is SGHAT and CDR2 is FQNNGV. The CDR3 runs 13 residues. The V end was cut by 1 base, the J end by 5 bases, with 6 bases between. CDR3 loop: CASSLVADQPQHF. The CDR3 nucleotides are TGTGCCAGCAGCTTAGTAGCGGATCAGCCCCAGCATTTT.

CDR3 nucleotide sequence: TGCACCCTTCAAGGTCTCGGCGGAGGGGGCAGGGAGACCCAGTACTTC. Its translation is CTLQGLGGGGRETQYF. J is TRBJ2-5 and V is TRBV29-1; possibly TRBD1 for D (7 bases). The germline V gene encodes CDR1 SQVTM and CDR2 ANQGSEA. The CDR3 consists of 16 residues.

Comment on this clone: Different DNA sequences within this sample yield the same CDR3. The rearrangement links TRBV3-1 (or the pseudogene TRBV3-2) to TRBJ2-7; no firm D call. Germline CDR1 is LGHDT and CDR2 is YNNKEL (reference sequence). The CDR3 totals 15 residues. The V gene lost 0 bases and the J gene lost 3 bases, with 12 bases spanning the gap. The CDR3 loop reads CASSQDPGRVYEQYF. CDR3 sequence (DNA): TGTGCCAGCAGCCAAGATCCAGGCAGAGTCTACGAGCAGTACTTC.

For the CDR3, the DNA is TGTGCCACCGCGGGCGGTCGCAATCAGCCCCAGCATTTT. Its protein product is CATAGGRNQPQHF. V and J are TRBV28 and TRBJ1-5; no clear D. Germline values: CDR1 MDHEN, CDR2 SYDVKM. V was trimmed by 10 bases and J by 2 bases, leaving 12 bases between them. The CDR3 has 13 amino acids.

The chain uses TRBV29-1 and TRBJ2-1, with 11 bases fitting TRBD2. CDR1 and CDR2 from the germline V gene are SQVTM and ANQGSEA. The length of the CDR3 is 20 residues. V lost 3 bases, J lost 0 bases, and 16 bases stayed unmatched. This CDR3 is CSVEGGTGLAVGSSYNEQFF. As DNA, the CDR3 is TGCAGCGTTGAGGGCGGAACGGGACTAGCGGTGGGGAGCTCCTACAATGAGCAGTTCTTC.

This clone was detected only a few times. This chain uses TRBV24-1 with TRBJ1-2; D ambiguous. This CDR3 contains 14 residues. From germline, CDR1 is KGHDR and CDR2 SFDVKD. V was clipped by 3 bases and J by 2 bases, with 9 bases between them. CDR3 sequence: CATSDITENYGYTF. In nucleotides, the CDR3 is TGTGCCACCAGTGATATTACGGAGAACTATGGCTACACCTTC.

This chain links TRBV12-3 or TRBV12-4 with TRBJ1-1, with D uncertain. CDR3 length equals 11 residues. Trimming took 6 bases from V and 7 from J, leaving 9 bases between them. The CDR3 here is CASSQTREAFF. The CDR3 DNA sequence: TGTGCCAGCAGCCAGACTCGTGAAGCTTTCTTT.

CDR3 region: CASSTSRGSPLHF. The DNA of the CDR3 is TGTGCCAGCAGCACAAGTAGGGGTTCACCCCTCCACTTT. The gene calls are TRBV7-9 and TRBJ1-6; the D gene is possibly TRBD1 (5 bases). The V gene lost 5 bases and the J gene lost 9 bases, with 11 bases spanning the gap. Looked up from germline, CDR1 is SEHNR and CDR2 is FQNEAQ (reference sequence). This CDR3 has 13 residues.

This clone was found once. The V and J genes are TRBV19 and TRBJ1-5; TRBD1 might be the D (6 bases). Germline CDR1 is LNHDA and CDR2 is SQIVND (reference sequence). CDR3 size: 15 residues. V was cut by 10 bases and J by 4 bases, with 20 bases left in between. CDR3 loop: CATKQGIGRNQPQHF. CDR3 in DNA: TGTGCCACCAAACAGGGTATCGGTAGGAATCAGCCCCAGCATTTT.

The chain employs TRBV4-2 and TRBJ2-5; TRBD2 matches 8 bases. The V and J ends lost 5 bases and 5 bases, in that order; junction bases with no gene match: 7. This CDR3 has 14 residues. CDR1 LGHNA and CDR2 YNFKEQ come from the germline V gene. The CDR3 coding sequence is TGTGCCAGCAGCGGCACGGGAGGGATGGAGACCCAGTACTTC. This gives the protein CASSGTGGMETQYF.

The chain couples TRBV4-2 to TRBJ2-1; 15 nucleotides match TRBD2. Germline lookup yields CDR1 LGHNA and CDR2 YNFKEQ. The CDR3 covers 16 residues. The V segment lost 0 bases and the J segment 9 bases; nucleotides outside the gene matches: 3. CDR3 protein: CASSQDGTSGRSEQFF. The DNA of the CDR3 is TGTGCCAGCAGCCAAGATGGGACTAGCGGGAGGAGTGAGCAGTTCTTC.

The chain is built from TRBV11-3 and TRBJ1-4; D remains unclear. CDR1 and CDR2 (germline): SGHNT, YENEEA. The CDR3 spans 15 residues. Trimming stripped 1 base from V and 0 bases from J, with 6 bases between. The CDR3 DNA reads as TGTGCCAGCAGCTTAGCGAGAGCAACTAATGAAAAACTGTTTTTT. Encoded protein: CASSLARATNEKLFF.

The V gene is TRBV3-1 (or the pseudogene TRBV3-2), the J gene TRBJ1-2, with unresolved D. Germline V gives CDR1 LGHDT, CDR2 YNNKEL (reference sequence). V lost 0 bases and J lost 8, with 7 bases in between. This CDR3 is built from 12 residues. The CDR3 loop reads CASSQDTGGYTF. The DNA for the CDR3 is TGTGCCAGCAGCCAAGATACGGGGGGCTACACCTTC.

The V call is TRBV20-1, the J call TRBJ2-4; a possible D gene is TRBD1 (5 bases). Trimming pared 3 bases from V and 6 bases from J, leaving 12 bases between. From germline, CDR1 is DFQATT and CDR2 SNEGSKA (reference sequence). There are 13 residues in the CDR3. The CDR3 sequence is CSASVGVGNIQYF. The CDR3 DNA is TGCAGTGCTAGTGTAGGGGTCGGAAACATTCAGTACTTC.

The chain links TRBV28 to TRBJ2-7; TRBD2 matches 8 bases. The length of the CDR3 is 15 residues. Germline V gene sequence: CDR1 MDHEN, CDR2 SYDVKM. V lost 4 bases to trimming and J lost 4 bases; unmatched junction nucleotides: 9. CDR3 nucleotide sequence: TGTGCCAGCAGTTCTTCTGAACTAGCGGTTTACGAGCAGTACTTC. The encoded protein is CASSSSELAVYEQYF.

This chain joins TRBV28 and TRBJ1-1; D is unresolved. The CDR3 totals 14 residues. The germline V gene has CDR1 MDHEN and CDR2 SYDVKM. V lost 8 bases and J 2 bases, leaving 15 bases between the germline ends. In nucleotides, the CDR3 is TGTGCCAGCGTTTTATCGGGAATTAACACTGAAGCTTTCTTT. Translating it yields CASVLSGINTEAFF.

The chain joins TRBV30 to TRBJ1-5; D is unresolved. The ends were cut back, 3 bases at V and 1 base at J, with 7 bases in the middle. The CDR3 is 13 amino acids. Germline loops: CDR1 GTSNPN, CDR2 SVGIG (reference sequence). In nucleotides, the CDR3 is TGTGCCTGGAGGCAGAAAAGCAATCAGCCCCAGCATTTT. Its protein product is CAWRQKSNQPQHF.

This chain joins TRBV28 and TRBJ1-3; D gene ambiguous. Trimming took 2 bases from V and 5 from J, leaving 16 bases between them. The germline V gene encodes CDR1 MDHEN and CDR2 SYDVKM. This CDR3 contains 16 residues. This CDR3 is CASSLRPPGLRNTIYF. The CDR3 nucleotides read TGTGCCAGCAGTTTAAGGCCACCGGGTTTGAGAAACACCATATATTTT.

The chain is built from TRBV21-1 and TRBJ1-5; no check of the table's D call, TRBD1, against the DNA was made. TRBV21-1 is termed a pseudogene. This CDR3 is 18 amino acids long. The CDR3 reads CASSKLGTGVIDYQPQHF. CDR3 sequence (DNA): TGTGCCAGCAGCAAACTTGGGACAGGGGTTATCGATTATCAGCCCCAGCATTTT.

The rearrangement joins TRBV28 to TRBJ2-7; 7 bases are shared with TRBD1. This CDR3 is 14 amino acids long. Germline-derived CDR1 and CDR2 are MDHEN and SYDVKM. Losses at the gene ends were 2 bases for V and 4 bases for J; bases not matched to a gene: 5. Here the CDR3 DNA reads TGTGCCAGCAGTTTAGTAGGGGGCAGGTACGAGCAGTACTTC. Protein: CASSLVGGRYEQYF. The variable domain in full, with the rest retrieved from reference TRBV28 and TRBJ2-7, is DVKVTQSSRYLVKRTGEKVFLECVQDMDHENMFWYRQDPGLGLRLIYFSYDVKMKEKGDIPEGYSVSREKKERFSLILESASTNQTSMYLCASSLVGGRYEQYFGPGTRLTVT.

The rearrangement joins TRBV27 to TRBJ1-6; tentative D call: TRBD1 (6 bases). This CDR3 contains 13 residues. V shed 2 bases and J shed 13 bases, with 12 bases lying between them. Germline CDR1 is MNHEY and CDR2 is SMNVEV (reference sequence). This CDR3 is CASSLGGHRPLHF. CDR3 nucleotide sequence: TGTGCCAGCAGTTTAGGGGGACATAGGCCCCTCCACTTT.

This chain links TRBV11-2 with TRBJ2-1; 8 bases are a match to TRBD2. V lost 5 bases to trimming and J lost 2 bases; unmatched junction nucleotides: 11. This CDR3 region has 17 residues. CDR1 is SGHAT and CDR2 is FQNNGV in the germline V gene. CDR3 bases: TGTGCCAGCAGCCGGGGGGGGTCGGGAGCGACCTACAATGAGCAGTTCTTC. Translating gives CASSRGGSGATYNEQFF.

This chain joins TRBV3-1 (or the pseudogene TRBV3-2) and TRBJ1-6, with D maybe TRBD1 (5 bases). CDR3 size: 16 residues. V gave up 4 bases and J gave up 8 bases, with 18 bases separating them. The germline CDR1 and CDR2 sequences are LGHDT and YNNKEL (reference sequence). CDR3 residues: CASSPYGRGQDSPLHF. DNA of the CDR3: TGTGCCAGCAGCCCATACGGAAGGGGCCAGGATTCACCCCTCCACTTT.

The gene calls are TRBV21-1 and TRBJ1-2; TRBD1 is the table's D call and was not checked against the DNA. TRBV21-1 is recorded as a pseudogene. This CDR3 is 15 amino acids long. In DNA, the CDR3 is TGTGCCAGCAGCAAATGGAGGACAGGCCCCTATGGCTACACCTTC. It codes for CASSKWRTGPYGYTF.

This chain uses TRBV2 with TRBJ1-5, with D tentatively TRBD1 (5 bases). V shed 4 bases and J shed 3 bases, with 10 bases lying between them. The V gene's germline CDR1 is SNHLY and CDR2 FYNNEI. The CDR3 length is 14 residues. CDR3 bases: TGTGCCAGCAGTGCGGGCGGGGCCAATCAGCCCCAGCATTTT. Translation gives CASSAGGANQPQHF.

Here the CDR3 reads CASSFRGQGAFMLHNQPQHF. The CDR3 nucleotides are TGTGCCAGCAGTTTTCGGGGACAGGGGGCCTTCATGCTTCACAATCAGCCCCAGCATTTT. The V and J genes are TRBV28 and TRBJ1-5; 12 bases match TRBD1. The CDR3 covers 20 residues. Trimming took 3 bases from V and 3 from J; bases not matched to a gene: 15. Per germline, CDR1 MDHEN and CDR2 SYDVKM.